The 32 T cell receptor beta chains below were found in one sample sequenced in a study of low-dose radiotherapy and immunotherapy resistance in tumors. Documented time point: after trial treatment. As to treatment: LDRT plus nivolumab, ipilimumab, low-dose cyclophosphamide and aspirin (RACIN trial). TRAV and TRBV primers primed cDNA for both TCRalpha and TCRbeta. TCR amplification ran 15 to 20 PCR cycles using constant-region and V-primer adapter primers. TCRdb reprocessed the reads via MiXCR and lists one record per CDR3 protein. The table has around 80,000 distinct CDR3 sequences, less than 20% seen once. The sample here was PBMCs, taken after low-dose radiotherapy plus immunotherapy. Every receptor here comes from a male donor with prostate cancer.

This clonotype was seen ten or more times. This chain joins TRBV28 and TRBJ2-7, with a weak D call TRBD2 (6 bases). The V end lost 5 bases, the J end lost 0 bases, and 14 bases lay between the germline ends. This CDR3 spans 15 amino acids. Germline CDR1 MDHEN, CDR2 SYDVKM. This CDR3 is CASSLVWRDSYEQYF. The CDR3, as DNA: TGTGCCAGCAGTCTAGTCTGGCGGGACTCCTACGAGCAGTACTTC.

This clonotype occurred many times. This chain links TRBV24-1 with TRBJ2-3, with TRBD2 identical over 8 bases. The CDR3 extends over 15 amino acids. The ends lost 9 bases at V and 2 bases at J; junction bases unmatched: 9. Germline V CDR1 and CDR2: KGHDR, SFDVKD. The DNA of the CDR3 is TGTGCCACCGGCAGCGGGAGTCCATACACAGATACGCAGTATTTT. Encoded protein: CATGSGSPYTDTQYF.

This clonotype was counted ten times or more. The gene calls are TRBV6-2 or TRBV6-3 and TRBJ1-5; D is unresolved. Germline loops: CDR1 MNHEY, CDR2 SVGEGT. Trimming took 2 bases from V and 3 from J, leaving 11 bases between them. The CDR3 spans 15 residues. This CDR3 reads CASSYERIVNQPQHF. DNA for the CDR3: TGTGCCAGCAGTTACGAACGGATAGTCAATCAGCCCCAGCATTTT.

This clonotype was picked up many times. J is TRBJ2-5 and V is TRBV29-1; TRBD2 might be the D (5 bases). Germline values: CDR1 SQVTM, CDR2 ANQGSEA. Trimming shortened V by 2 bases and J by 0 bases, and 13 bases separated the two germline ends. The CDR3 contains 15 residues. This chain's CDR3 is CSVEISSRNQETQYF. CDR3 bases: TGCAGCGTTGAAATCTCTAGCAGAAACCAAGAGACCCAGTACTTC.

This clonotype was counted once. The V call is TRBV20-1, the J call TRBJ1-3; a possible D gene is TRBD1 (6 bases). V dropped 3 bases and J dropped 1 base, with 10 bases sitting between them. CDR1 DFQATT and CDR2 SNEGSKA come from the germline V gene (reference sequence). The CDR3 runs 14 residues. The CDR3, as DNA: TGCAGTGCTAGTCCGGGGACATCTGGAAACACCATATATTTT. It is translated as CSASPGTSGNTIYF.

As to this clonotype: It is likely a read error: a sequence one base away is far more abundant. The chain has TRBV20-1 and TRBJ2-1, with 8 bases lining up with TRBD1. Per germline, CDR1 DFQATT and CDR2 SNEGSKA (reference sequence). The CDR3 is 13 amino acids. The V and J ends lost 6 bases and 10 bases, in that order; junction bases with no gene match: 11. The CDR3, as DNA: TGCAGTGCACAGGGACAGGCAACCTACGAGCAGTTCTTC. Residues: CSAQGQATYEQFF.

This clonotype occurred many times. V and J are TRBV12-3 or TRBV12-4 and TRBJ2-1, with 10 bases that match TRBD2. The CDR3 spans 12 residues. J lost 11 bases, V lost 5 bases, and 3 bases had no gene match. CDR3 bases: TGTGCCAGCAGTCAGACTAGCGGGCAGCAGTTCTTC. This gives the protein CASSQTSGQQFF.

This clonotype showed up many times. The chain carries TRBV7-9 and TRBJ2-1; 14 positions match TRBD2. This CDR3 contains 20 residues. Trimming removed 2 bases from V and 0 bases from J; junction bases left unmatched: 9. Germline values: CDR1 SEHNR, CDR2 FQNEAQ (reference sequence). Written as DNA, the CDR3 is TGTGCCAGCAGCTTAACCGGACTAGCGGGAGGCCCAAGCTCCTACAATGAGCAGTTCTTC. Protein: CASSLTGLAGGPSSYNEQFF. The entire variable domain, with the rest obtained from reference TRBV7-9 and TRBJ2-1, is as follows: DTGVSQNPRHKITKRGQNVTFRCDPISEHNRLYWYRQTLGQGPEFLTYFQNEAQLEKSRLLSDRFSAERPKGSFSTLEIQRTEQGDSAMYLCASSLTGLAGGPSSYNEQFFGPGTRLTVL.

This clonotype has ten or more counts. J is TRBJ2-7 and V is TRBV5-1; TRBD1 might be the D (7 bases). CDR1 is SGHRS and CDR2 is YFSETQ in the germline V gene. Trimming removed 3 bases from V and 2 bases from J, with 12 bases in between. This CDR3 region has 14 residues. CDR3 in DNA: TGCGCCAGCAGCTCCGCAGGGGGGCCCTACGAGCAGTACTTC. Translated, it gives CASSSAGGPYEQYF.

This clonotype has a count of ten or more. The chain joins TRBV5-1 to TRBJ1-1; D is ambiguous. Germline CDR1 is SGHRS and CDR2 is YFSETQ. Trimming took 0 bases from V and 4 from J, leaving 10 bases between them. The CDR3 spans 14 residues. Written as DNA, the CDR3 is TGCGCCAGCAGCTTGGTTGCCGGGAGCACTGAAGCTTTCTTT. As protein: CASSLVAGSTEAFF.

As for this clonotype: It differs at one base from a far larger clone, so likely a read error. The CDR3 nucleotides read TGTGCCAGCAGCGCTGAGAGGGGAATGGGCGAGCAGTTCTTC. Amino acid sequence: CASSAERGMGEQFF. The genes are TRBV4-2 and TRBJ2-1; TRBD1 or TRBD2 may be the D gene (5 bases each). Germline lookup yields CDR1 LGHNA and CDR2 YNFKEQ. Trimming removed 5 bases from V and 10 bases from J, with 18 bases in between. The CDR3 is 14 amino acids.

This clonotype was observed many times. CDR3 residues: CSVVHATYEQYF. The CDR3 DNA reads as TGCAGCGTTGTACACGCAACCTACGAGCAGTACTTC. The chain uses TRBV29-1 and TRBJ2-7; D unresolved. The CDR3 contains 12 residues. Germline V gene sequence: CDR1 SQVTM, CDR2 ANQGSEA. Trimming took 4 bases from V and 2 from J, leaving 9 bases between them.

This clonotype was found many times. The chain recombines TRBV2 with TRBJ1-3; no reliable D call. CDR1 is SNHLY and CDR2 is FYNNEI in the germline V gene. Trimming stripped 2 bases from V and 4 bases from J, with 3 bases between. The CDR3 has 12 residues. The CDR3 nucleotides are TGTGCCAGCAGTGAAAACGGAAACACCATATATTTT. As protein: CASSENGNTIYF.

This clonotype occurred many times. The chain links TRBV28 to TRBJ1-3; the match to TRBD1 covers 7 bases. The germline CDR1 and CDR2 sequences are MDHEN and SYDVKM. This CDR3 region has 14 residues. Germline trimming cut 10 bases from V and 4 bases from J; bases unmatched to any gene: 10. Written as DNA, the CDR3 is TGTGCCACTTCGGACAGGCTAGGCGGAAACACCATATATTTT. It encodes CATSDRLGGNTIYF.

This clonotype was observed many times. This chain joins TRBV6-2 or TRBV6-3 and TRBJ1-5, with D perhaps matching TRBD1 (5 bases). Germline CDR1 reads MNHEY; CDR2 reads SVGEGT. Trimming removed 5 bases from V and 6 bases from J, with 14 bases in between. The CDR3 contains 14 residues. CDR3 bases: TGTGCCAGCAGTGACGGCGGGGGGAGTCAGCCCCAGCATTTT. This sequence encodes CASSDGGGSQPQHF.

This clonotype was recorded at least ten times. The chain has TRBV7-2 and TRBJ2-3; perhaps TRBD1 as D (6 bases). The V gene's germline CDR1 is SGHTA and CDR2 FQGNSA. Trimming cost V 5 bases and J 4 bases, with 13 bases left between them. The CDR3 spans 14 residues. The CDR3 reads CASSRDRSADTQYF. The CDR3 DNA is TGTGCCAGCAGCCGTGACAGGTCCGCAGATACGCAGTATTTT.

The table lists this clonotype with many counts. The chain carries TRBV7-2 and TRBJ1-3; D is perhaps TRBD1 (5 bases). The CDR3 covers 15 residues. Deletions cut 5 bases from V and 0 bases from J, with 11 bases between. Germline V gene data show CDR1 as SGHTA and CDR2 as FQGNSA. Here the CDR3 reads CASSTGGGSGNTIYF. The CDR3 DNA is TGTGCCAGCAGCACCGGGGGAGGCTCTGGAAACACCATATATTTT.

This clonotype came up many times. The chain couples TRBV28 to TRBJ1-1, with D perhaps matching TRBD1 (5 bases). Trimming removed 8 bases at V and 5 bases at J, with 15 bases between. Germline loops: CDR1 MDHEN, CDR2 SYDVKM. CDR3 size: 13 residues. CDR3 sequence (DNA): TGTGCCAGCCTCCCCCCGGGGGTGACTGAAGCTTTCTTT. Its protein product is CASLPPGVTEAFF.

This clonotype was seen at least ten times. The CDR3 reads CASSLAPAAQFF. The CDR3 DNA reads TGTGCCAGCAGCTTAGCGCCAGCCGCGCAGTTCTTC. The V gene is TRBV7-2, the J gene TRBJ2-1, with no clear D. Trimming left V 0 bases short and J 12 bases short, with 9 bases between. This CDR3 is 12 amino acids long. CDR1 and CDR2 from the germline V gene are SGHTA and FQGNSA. Full variable domain (missing parts from reference TRBV7-2 and TRBJ2-1): GAGVSQSPSNKVTEKGKDVELRCDPISGHTALYWYRQSLGQGLEFLIYFQGNSAPDKSGLPSDRFSAERTGGSVSTLTIQRTQQEDSAVYLCASSLAPAAQFFGPGTRLTVL.

The V gene is TRBV12-3 or TRBV12-4, the J gene TRBJ2-2; 9 nucleotides align to TRBD1. The CDR3 has 15 amino acids. Trimming removed 1 base from V and 7 bases from J; junction bases left unmatched: 4. CDR3 protein: CASSLVGQGGGELFF. CDR3 bases: TGTGCCAGCAGTTTAGTGGGACAGGGCGGCGGGGAGCTGTTTTTT.

This clonotype was recorded at least ten times. The V call is TRBV29-1, the J call TRBJ1-1; D is ambiguous. Germline loops: CDR1 SQVTM, CDR2 ANQGSEA. CDR3 length: 12 residues. Trimming removed 1 base at V and 6 bases at J, with 9 bases between. DNA of the CDR3: TGCAGCGTTGAAGGCCTTGGGTCTGAAGCTTTCTTT. Residues: CSVEGLGSEAFF.

The chain employs TRBV28 and TRBJ2-1; perhaps TRBD1 as D (6 bases). Between the trimmed V and J ends, which lost 7 bases and 4 bases, there was a span of 20 bases. The germline gives CDR1 MDHEN, CDR2 SYDVKM. The CDR3 contains 16 residues. This CDR3 is CASTLPTGHGYNEQFF. Written as DNA, the CDR3 is TGTGCCAGCACCCTCCCTACAGGGCACGGATACAATGAGCAGTTCTTC.

This clonotype was observed many times. V usage is TRBV27 and J usage is TRBJ2-7; possible D gene TRBD1, 5 bases. CDR3 length: 13 amino acids. The V gene's germline CDR1 is MNHEY and CDR2 SMNVEV (reference sequence). The V end was cut by 2 bases, the J end by 3 bases, with 8 bases between. Here the CDR3 reads CASSLGAFYEQYF. The CDR3 DNA is TGTGCCAGCAGTTTAGGGGCTTTCTACGAGCAGTACTTC.

At least ten counts were recorded for this clonotype. The rearrangement uses TRBV20-1 and TRBJ2-1; 7 bases are shared with TRBD2. The germline CDR1 and CDR2 sequences are DFQATT and SNEGSKA (reference sequence). CDR3 length: 14 residues. V shed 5 bases and J 4 bases; nucleotides not matched to a gene: 8. CDR3 amino acids: CSAAREAEYNEQFF. The CDR3 DNA is TGCAGTGCTGCCCGGGAGGCCGAGTACAATGAGCAGTTCTTC.

The table lists this clonotype with many counts. The rearrangement uses TRBV4-3 and TRBJ2-7; the match to TRBD1 covers 7 bases. Trimming removed 1 base from V and 1 base from J; junction bases left unmatched: 13. Germline CDR1 reads LGHNA; CDR2 reads YSLEER. There are 18 residues in the CDR3. CDR3 nucleotides: TGCGCCAGCAGCCAAGCTTGGGGCCCGGGACAGATGTCCTACGAGCAGTACTTC. This gives the protein CASSQAWGPGQMSYEQYF.

This clonotype has more than one count but fewer than ten. The J gene is TRBJ2-1, the V gene TRBV12-3 or TRBV12-4; 8 bases line up with TRBD1. The CDR3 has 16 residues. V lost 5 bases to trimming and J lost 0 bases; unmatched junction nucleotides: 6. DNA of the CDR3: TGTGCCAGCAGTCGGCGGGACAGGAGCTCCTACAATGAGCAGTTCTTC. It yields the protein CASSRRDRSSYNEQFF.

This clonotype was counted ten times or more. The gene calls are TRBV20-1 and TRBJ2-2; TRBD1 might be the D (6 bases). V was shortened by 6 bases and J by 1 base, with 9 bases between the two germline ends. Germline V gene data show CDR1 as DFQATT and CDR2 as SNEGSKA (reference sequence). CDR3 length: 13 amino acids. DNA of the CDR3: TGCAGTGCCTCGGGACAGAACACCGGGGAGCTGTTTTTT. Its protein product is CSASGQNTGELFF.

At least ten counts were recorded for this clonotype. This rearrangement joins TRBV7-9 to TRBJ2-5; a possible D gene is TRBD1 (6 bases). Per germline, CDR1 SEHNR and CDR2 FQNEAQ (reference sequence). Trimming left V 4 bases short and J 0 bases short, with 9 bases between. The CDR3 extends over 14 amino acids. The CDR3, as DNA: TGTGCCAGCAGCTCGGGACATTACCAAGAGACCCAGTACTTC. Encoded protein: CASSSGHYQETQYF.

This clonotype has ten or more counts. The V call is TRBV28, the J call TRBJ2-7; weak D call: TRBD2 (6 bases). The V gene's germline CDR1 is MDHEN and CDR2 SYDVKM. There are 13 residues in the CDR3. V shed 6 bases and J shed 4 bases, with 13 bases lying between them. Here the CDR3 reads CASSLAGGYEQYF. The DNA for the CDR3 is TGTGCCAGCAGCTTGGCCGGGGGTTACGAGCAGTACTTC.

This clonotype was counted at least ten times. The rearrangement joins TRBV19 to TRBJ1-1; 7 nucleotides match TRBD1. Germline V gene lookup returns CDR1 LNHDA and CDR2 SQIVND (reference sequence). The J segment lost 6 bases and the V segment lost 5 bases, leaving 12 bases of the junction unmatched. The CDR3 runs to 15 residues. In DNA form, the CDR3 reads TGTGCCAGTAGTCCCTCAACAGGGGCTCTCGCTGAAGCTTTCTTT. The encoded protein is CASSPSTGALAEAFF.

The V gene is TRBV10-3, the J gene TRBJ2-1; D gene uncertain. This CDR3 is 16 amino acids long. The germline CDR1 and CDR2 sequences are ENHRY and SYGVKD. Trimming pared 2 bases from V and 0 bases from J, leaving 11 bases between. The CDR3 loop is CAISEGPIHSYNEQFF. In nucleotides, the CDR3 is TGTGCCATCAGTGAGGGGCCAATACACTCCTACAATGAGCAGTTCTTC.

This clonotype was counted at least ten times. The chain carries TRBV4-2 and TRBJ1-6, with unresolved D. Trimming shortened V by 0 bases and J by 8 bases, and 11 bases separated the two germline ends. The germline gives CDR1 LGHNA, CDR2 YNFKEQ. The CDR3 is made up of 15 amino acids. CDR3 in DNA: TGTGCCAGCAGCCAAGATCGGACCGGAGATTCACCCCTCCACTTT. Amino acid sequence: CASSQDRTGDSPLHF.